This TCR beta chain came from a study of blood T cell repertoires in COVID-19. Germline values: CDR1 SQVTM, CDR2 ANQGSEA. This CDR3 comprises 14 residues. V lost 4 bases, J lost 2 bases, and 14 bases lay in between. The authors' processing: For nucleated cells, counts were estimated from reference gene primer amplification. The table came from immunoSEQ multiplex PCR; TCRdb's copy has only in-frame clones and leaves some out. For V, J and clone size, that table is used; D and trimming come from the DNA. This table has hundreds of thousands of clones, roughly 80% appearing once. The J gene is TRBJ1-2, the V gene TRBV29-1, with TRBD1 as a possible D gene (6 bases). The receptor was isolated from a woman in her 70s with active or convalescent COVID-19. The specimen was peripheral blood. The DNA of the CDR3 is TGCAGCGTTGGAGGGACACCAACAAACTATGGCTACACCTTC. It translates to CSVGGTPTNYGYTF.